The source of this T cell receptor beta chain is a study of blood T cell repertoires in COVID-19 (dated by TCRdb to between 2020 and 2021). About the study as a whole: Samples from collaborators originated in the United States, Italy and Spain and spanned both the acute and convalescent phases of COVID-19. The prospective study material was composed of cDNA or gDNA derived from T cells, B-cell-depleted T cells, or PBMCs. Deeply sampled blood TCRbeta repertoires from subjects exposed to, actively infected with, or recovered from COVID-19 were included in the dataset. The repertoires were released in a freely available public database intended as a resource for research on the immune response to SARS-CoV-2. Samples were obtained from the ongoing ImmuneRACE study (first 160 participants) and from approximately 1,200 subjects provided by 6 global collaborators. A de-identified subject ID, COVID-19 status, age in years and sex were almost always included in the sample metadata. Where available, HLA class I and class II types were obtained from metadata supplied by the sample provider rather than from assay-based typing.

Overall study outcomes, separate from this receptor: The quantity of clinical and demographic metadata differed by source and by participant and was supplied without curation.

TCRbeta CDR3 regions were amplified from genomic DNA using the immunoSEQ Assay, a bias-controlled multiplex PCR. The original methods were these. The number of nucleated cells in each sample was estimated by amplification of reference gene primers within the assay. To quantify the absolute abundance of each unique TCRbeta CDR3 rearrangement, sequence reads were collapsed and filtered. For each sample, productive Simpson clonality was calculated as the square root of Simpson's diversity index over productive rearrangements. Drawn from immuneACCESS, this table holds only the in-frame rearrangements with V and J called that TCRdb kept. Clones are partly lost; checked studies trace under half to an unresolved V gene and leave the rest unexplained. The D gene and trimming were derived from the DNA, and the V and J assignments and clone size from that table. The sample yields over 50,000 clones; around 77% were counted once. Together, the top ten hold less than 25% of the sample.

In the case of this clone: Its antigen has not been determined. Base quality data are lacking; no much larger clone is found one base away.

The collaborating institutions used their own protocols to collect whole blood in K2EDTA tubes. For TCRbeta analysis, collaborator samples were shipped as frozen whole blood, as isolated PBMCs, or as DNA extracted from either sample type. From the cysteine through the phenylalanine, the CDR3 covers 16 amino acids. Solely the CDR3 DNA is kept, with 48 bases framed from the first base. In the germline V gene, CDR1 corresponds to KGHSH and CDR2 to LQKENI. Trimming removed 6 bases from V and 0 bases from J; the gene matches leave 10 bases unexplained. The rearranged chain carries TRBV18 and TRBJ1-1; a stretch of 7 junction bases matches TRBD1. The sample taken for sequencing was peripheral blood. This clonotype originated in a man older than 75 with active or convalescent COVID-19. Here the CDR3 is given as CASSPQGGAMNTEAFF. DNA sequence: TGTGCCAGCTCGCCCCAGGGGGGCGCGATGAACACTGAAGCTTTCTTT.